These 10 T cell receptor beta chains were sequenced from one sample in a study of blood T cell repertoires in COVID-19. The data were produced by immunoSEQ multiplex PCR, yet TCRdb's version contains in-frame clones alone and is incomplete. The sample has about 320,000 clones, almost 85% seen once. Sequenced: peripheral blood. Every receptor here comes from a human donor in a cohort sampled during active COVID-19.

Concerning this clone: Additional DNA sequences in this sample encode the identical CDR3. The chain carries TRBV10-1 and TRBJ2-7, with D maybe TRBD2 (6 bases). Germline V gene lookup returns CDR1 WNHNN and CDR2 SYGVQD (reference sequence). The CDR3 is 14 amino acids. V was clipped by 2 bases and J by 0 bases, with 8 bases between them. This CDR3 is CASSEGGSSYEQYF. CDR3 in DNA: TGCGCCAGCAGTGAGGGGGGGAGCTCCTACGAGCAGTACTTC.

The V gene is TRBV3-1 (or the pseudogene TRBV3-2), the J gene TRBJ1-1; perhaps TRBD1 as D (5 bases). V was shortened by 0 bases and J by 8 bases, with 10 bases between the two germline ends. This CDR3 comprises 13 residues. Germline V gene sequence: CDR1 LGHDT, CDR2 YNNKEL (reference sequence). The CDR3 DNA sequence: TGTGCCAGCAGCCAAGAAACAGGCCGGGAAGCTTTCTTT. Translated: CASSQETGREAFF.

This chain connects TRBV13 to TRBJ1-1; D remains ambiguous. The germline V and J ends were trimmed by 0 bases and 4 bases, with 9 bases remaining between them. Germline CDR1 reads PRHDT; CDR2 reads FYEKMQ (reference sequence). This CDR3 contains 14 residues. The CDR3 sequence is CASSLGGRGTEAFF. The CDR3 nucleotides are TGTGCCAGCAGCTTAGGGGGTCGGGGCACTGAAGCTTTCTTT.

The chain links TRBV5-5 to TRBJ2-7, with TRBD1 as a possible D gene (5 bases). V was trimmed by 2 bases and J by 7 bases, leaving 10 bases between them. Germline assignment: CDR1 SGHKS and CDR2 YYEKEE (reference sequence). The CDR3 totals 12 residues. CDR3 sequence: CASSFTGIEQYF. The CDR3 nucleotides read TGTGCCAGCAGCTTTACAGGTATTGAGCAGTACTTC. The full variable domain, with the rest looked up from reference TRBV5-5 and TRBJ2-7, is DAGVTQSPTHLIKTRGQQVTLRCSPISGHKSVSWYQQVLGQGPQFIFQYYEKEERGRGNFPDRFSARQFPNYSSELNVNALLLGDSALYLCASSFTGIEQYFGPGTRLTVT.

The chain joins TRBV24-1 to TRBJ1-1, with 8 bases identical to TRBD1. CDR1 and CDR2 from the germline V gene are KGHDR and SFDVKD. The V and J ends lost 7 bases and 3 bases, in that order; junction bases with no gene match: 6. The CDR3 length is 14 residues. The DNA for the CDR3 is TGTGCCACCAGATCGACAGGGGCCCACACTGAAGCTTTCTTT. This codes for CATRSTGAHTEAFF.

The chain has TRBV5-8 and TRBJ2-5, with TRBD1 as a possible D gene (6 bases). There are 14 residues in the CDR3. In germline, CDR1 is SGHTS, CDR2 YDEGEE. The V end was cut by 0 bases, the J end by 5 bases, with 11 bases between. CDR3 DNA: TGTGCCAGCAGCTTGGGTACAGGGTGGGAGACCCAGTACTTC. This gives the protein CASSLGTGWETQYF.

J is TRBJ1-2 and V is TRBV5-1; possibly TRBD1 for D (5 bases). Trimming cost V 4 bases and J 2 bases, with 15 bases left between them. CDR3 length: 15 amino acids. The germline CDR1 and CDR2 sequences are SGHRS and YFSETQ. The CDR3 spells CASSPSQGRNYGYTF. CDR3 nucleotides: TGCGCCAGCAGCCCCTCGCAGGGAAGGAACTATGGCTACACCTTC.

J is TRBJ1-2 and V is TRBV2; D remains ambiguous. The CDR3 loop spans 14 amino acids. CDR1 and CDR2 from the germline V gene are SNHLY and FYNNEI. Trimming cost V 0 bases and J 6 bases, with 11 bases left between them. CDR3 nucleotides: TGTGCCAGCAGTGAAGCCCGGGTACTAAATGGCTACACCTTC. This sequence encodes CASSEARVLNGYTF. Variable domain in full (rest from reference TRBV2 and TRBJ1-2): EPEVTQTPSHQVTQMGQEVILRCVPISNHLYFYWYRQILGQKVEFLVSFYNNEISEKSEIFDDQFSVERPDGSNFTLKIRSTKLEDSAMYFCASSEARVLNGYTFGSGTRLTVV.

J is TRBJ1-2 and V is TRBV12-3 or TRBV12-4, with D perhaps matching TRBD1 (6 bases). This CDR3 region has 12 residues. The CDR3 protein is CVSRGMKGGYTF. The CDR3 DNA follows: TGTGTTTCAAGGGGGATGAAGGGGGGCTACACCTTC.

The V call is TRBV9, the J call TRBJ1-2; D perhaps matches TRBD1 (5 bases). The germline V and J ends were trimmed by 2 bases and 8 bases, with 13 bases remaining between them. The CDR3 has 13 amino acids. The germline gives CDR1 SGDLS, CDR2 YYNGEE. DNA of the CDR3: TGTGCCAGCAGCGTGAATGCGGGGGACGGCTACACCTTC. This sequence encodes CASSVNAGDGYTF.